The clone carrying this TCR beta chain has only one observation. Its antigen is not identified. TCRdb's copy holds only in-frame clones and misses some; the assay was immunoSEQ multiplex PCR. The sample records more than 75,000 clones, around 86% being singletons. Germline lookup yields CDR1 SEHNR and CDR2 FQNEAQ (reference sequence). The V end was cut by 3 bases, the J end by 8 bases, with 17 bases between. The CDR3 is made up of 15 amino acids. This sample is part of a study of identifying expanded T cells in peripheral blood. Collection occurred without any documented infections or immune events in donors. Study observations and caveats: Clone count variance between approximately two-week samples rose with total template count. Differentially abundant clones: around 1.2 between replicates, around 16 at around 14 days, approximately 18 at four.

V and J are TRBV7-9 and TRBJ1-3, with D maybe TRBD1 (6 bases). The source material was blood. The origin of this receptor is a person aged 18 to 70 in good health. CDR3 sequence reads: CASSLGGGPGDTIYF. The CDR3 DNA reads TGTGCCAGCAGCTTGGGTGGGGGCCCGGGCGACACCATATATTTT.